The 13 T cell receptor beta chains given below trace back to one sample, sequenced in a study of cytomegalovirus exposure and HLA in healthy donors. The PCR used 60 Vbeta and 13 Jbeta primers. Sequencing was performed with immunoSEQ multiplex PCR; in TCRdb, only in-frame clones are kept and a portion is missing. Altogether 150,000 to 250,000 clones are present, around 76% being singletons, with the ten largest covering less than 2%. The specimen was PBMCs. These receptors all stem from a young man in good health and CMV-seronegative.

V usage is TRBV13 and J usage is TRBJ2-5; 8 positions agree with TRBD1. CDR1 is PRHDT, CDR2 FYEKMQ, per germline (reference sequence). V gave up 4 bases and J gave up 5 bases; unmatched junction bases: 6. The CDR3 extends over 14 amino acids. This chain's CDR3 is CASSSDRGAETQYF. The CDR3 DNA reads TGTGCCAGCAGCTCTGACAGGGGAGCTGAGACCCAGTACTTC.

The genes are TRBV6-1 and TRBJ1-5; TRBD1 matches at 9 bases. Germline assignment: CDR1 MNHNS and CDR2 SASEGT. Trimming took 2 bases from V and 0 from J; bases not matched to a gene: 2. The CDR3 runs to 16 residues. The CDR3 DNA follows: TGTGCCAGCAGTGAATGGGACAGGGATAGCAATCAGCCCCAGCATTTT. Translated: CASSEWDRDSNQPQHF.

The chain couples TRBV6-1 to TRBJ1-2, with TRBD1 matching 8 bases. This CDR3 is 13 amino acids long. V lost 6 bases to trimming and J lost 7 bases; unmatched junction nucleotides: 7. Per germline, CDR1 MNHNS and CDR2 SASEGT. CDR3 region: CASSGQGVGGYTF. DNA of the CDR3: TGTGCCAGCAGCGGACAGGGAGTGGGTGGCTACACCTTC.

The chain recombines TRBV7-3 with TRBJ1-2, with 10 positions matching TRBD1. V lost 5 bases to trimming and J lost 6 bases; unmatched junction nucleotides: 6. The CDR3 has 14 residues. The germline CDR1 and CDR2 sequences are SGHTA and FQGTGA. DNA for the CDR3: TGTGCCAGCAGCCCGACAGGGGGCGGTCATGGCTACACCTTC. Protein product: CASSPTGGGHGYTF.

The chain carries TRBV21-1 and TRBJ2-5; the D call of TRBD2 is as the table states it, not checked on the DNA. TRBV21-1 is described as a pseudogene. The CDR3 has 15 residues. The CDR3 is CASSTHRTEGETQYF. The CDR3 region has the DNA TGTGCCAGCAGCACTCATCGGACGGAGGGGGAGACCCAGTACTTC.

The V gene is TRBV28, the J gene TRBJ1-2; no definite D call. Germline loops: CDR1 MDHEN, CDR2 SYDVKM. The V and J ends lost 8 bases and 4 bases respectively, with 14 bases between them. The CDR3 contains 13 residues. CDR3 sequence reads: CASDQRAAYGYTF. In DNA form, the CDR3 reads TGTGCCAGCGATCAGCGGGCGGCCTATGGCTACACCTTC.

The chain is built from TRBV4-1 and TRBJ1-1, with D uncertain. CDR3 length equals 14 residues. The V end lost 4 bases, the J end lost 5 bases, and 14 bases lay between the germline ends. Germline V gives CDR1 MGHRA, CDR2 YSYEKL. The CDR3: CASSRVLRGTEAFF. The CDR3 region has the DNA TGCGCCAGCAGCCGAGTCCTTAGAGGGACTGAAGCTTTCTTT.

A few counts support this clone. The V call is TRBV6-1, the J call TRBJ2-7; 10 positions match TRBD1. This CDR3 is built from 14 residues. Germline loops: CDR1 MNHNS, CDR2 SASEGT. V trimming: 6 bases; J trimming: 4 bases; junction bases outside the gene matches: 6. The CDR3 nucleotides read TGTGCCAGCAGCGCACAGGGACAGGGGTACGAGCAGTACTTC. Translation: CASSAQGQGYEQYF.

The V gene is TRBV9, the J gene TRBJ1-1, with 9 bases that match TRBD1. The CDR3 loop spans 14 amino acids. With 0 bases clipped from V and 4 bases from J, the junction kept 1 base outside the gene matches. Looked up from germline, CDR1 is SGDLS and CDR2 is YYNGEE. For the CDR3, the DNA is TGTGCCAGCAGCGTAGCGGGACAGGGCACTGAAGCTTTCTTT. Its translation is CASSVAGQGTEAFF. Full variable domain (outside the CDR3, taken from reference TRBV9 and TRBJ1-1): DSGVTQTPKHLITATGQRVTLRCSPRSGDLSVYWYQQSLDQGLQFLIQYYNGEERAKGNILERFSAQQFPDLHSELNLSSLELGDSALYFCASSVAGQGTEAFFGQGTRLTVV.

The rearrangement joins TRBV28 to TRBJ2-7; D is unresolved. The CDR3 runs 16 residues. Germline V gene lookup returns CDR1 MDHEN and CDR2 SYDVKM. V lost 5 bases and J lost 0, with 17 bases in between. DNA of the CDR3: TGTGCCAGCAGTCCGATGACAACCGAAAGCTCCTACGAGCAGTACTTC. It is translated as CASSPMTTESSYEQYF.

This chain joins TRBV6-5 and TRBJ2-1, with 7 bases identical to TRBD1. CDR3 size: 16 residues. The germline gives CDR1 MNHEY, CDR2 SVGAGI. The trim removed 0 bases at V and 5 bases at J, leaving 7 bases unmatched. This CDR3 reads CASSYSSTGVNNEQFF. For the CDR3, the DNA is TGTGCCAGCAGTTACTCGTCTACAGGGGTGAACAATGAGCAGTTCTTC.

The CDR3: CSVELAQGGQFF. The CDR3, as DNA: TGCAGCGTTGAGCTGGCGCAGGGCGGGCAGTTCTTC. The chain is built from TRBV29-1 and TRBJ2-1, with a possible D match to TRBD1 (5 bases). V gave up 3 bases and J gave up 12 bases, with 15 bases separating them. The CDR3 is 12 residues long. CDR1 and CDR2 from the germline V gene are SQVTM and ANQGSEA.

The rearrangement uses TRBV28 and TRBJ2-7; D is possibly TRBD1 (6 bases). CDR3 length equals 12 residues. Trimming pared 7 bases from V and 6 bases from J, leaving 13 bases between. CDR1 is MDHEN and CDR2 is SYDVKM in the germline V gene. CDR3 region: CASNNRVGEQYF. The DNA for the CDR3 is TGTGCCAGCAACAACAGGGTCGGCGAGCAGTACTTC.